Sequencing of this T cell receptor (beta chain) was carried out in a study of T cell responses to AZD1222 COVID-19 vaccine. Study-wide points: Clonal diversity may have been underestimated, and the donors were mostly white British, with more females than males. The breadth and depth of Spike-specific TCRs increased once two AZD1222 doses had been given. Regions 160-218 and 743-854 dominated among vaccine-associated CD4 TCRs spanning spike. The study identified only 6 or 7 AZD1222 recipients as seropositive at baseline.

Clones were read by immunoSEQ multiplex PCR, and TCRdb kept only the in-frame ones, dropping some. Altogether 150,000 to 200,000 clones are present, around 90% being singletons, with the ten largest covering roughly 4%. The CDR3 is 17 residues long. V was pared by 3 bases and J by 0 bases, with 15 bases between. Germline CDR1 is MDHEN and CDR2 is SYDVKM. For this clone: Its antigen remains unknown.

The TCR was taken from an adult who received the MenACWY meningococcal vaccine as a control. Here the sequenced sample was peripheral blood, taken 28 days after the second dose of the MenACWY control vaccine. J is TRBJ1-5 and V is TRBV28; a weak D match, TRBD1 (6 bases). DNA of the CDR3: TGTGCCAGCAGTTTTGAGGGGGACCCATATAGCAATCAGCCCCAGCATTTT. Its translation is CASSFEGDPYSNQPQHF.